This T cell receptor beta chain appears in the sequencing data of a study of blood T cell repertoires in COVID-19 (dated by TCRdb to 2018 to 2020). Broadly, across the study: Samples from collaborators originated in the United States, Italy and Spain and spanned both the acute and convalescent phases of COVID-19. The samples were drawn from two sources: the first 160 participants of the ongoing ImmuneRACE study, and 1,200 or so subjects contributed by 6 global collaborators. Deeply sampled blood TCRbeta repertoires from subjects exposed to, actively infected with, or recovered from COVID-19 were included in the dataset. Where HLA class I and class II types were available, the types were taken from metadata supplied by the sample provider, not from assay-based typing. Sample metadata almost always included a de-identified subject ID, COVID-19 status, age in years and sex. The prospective study material was composed of cDNA or gDNA derived from T cells, B-cell-depleted T cells, or PBMCs. The repertoires were released in a freely available public database meant as a resource for research on the immune response to SARS-CoV-2.

The paper's findings and limits, for the study overall: The quantity of clinical and demographic metadata differed by source and by participant and was supplied without curation.

The immunoSEQ Assay, a bias-controlled multiplex PCR, was used to amplify TCRbeta CDR3 regions from genomic DNA. Per the source publication's procedure: The number of nucleated cells in each sample was estimated by amplification of reference gene primers within the assay. Sequence reads were collapsed and filtered to measure the absolute abundance of every unique TCRbeta CDR3 rearrangement. For each sample, productive Simpson clonality was calculated as the square root of Simpson's diversity index across productive rearrangements. The table comes from immuneACCESS by way of TCRdb, which keeps in-frame sequences with V and J called. Part of the clones is missing from these tables; in studies checked, under half for an unresolved V gene and the rest for unknown reasons. V and J calls and clone size are copied from that table; D and trimming were computed from the DNA. The sample table holds 150,000 to 160,000 clones, of which approximately 90% were seen once. Of the sample, roughly 15% falls within the top ten clones.

Each collaborating institution followed its own protocols to collect whole blood in K2EDTA tubes. For TCRbeta analysis, collaborator samples were shipped as frozen whole blood, as isolated PBMCs, or as DNA extracted from either sample type. The CDR3 spans 13 residues, from the cysteine through the phenylalanine. Solely the CDR3 DNA is kept, with 39 bases framed from the first base. Trimming at the junction amounts to 9 bases on V and 6 bases on J, and the germline ends lie 16 bases apart. CDR1 and CDR2, per the germline V gene, are KGHDR and SFDVKD. As for this clone: Its antigen is unknown. Base-call qualities are not available, and no considerably larger clone is one nucleotide away.

The sample comprised peripheral blood. The sequence links TRBV24-1 to TRBJ1-1; D gene: possibly TRBD1, on 5 matching bases. The origin of this receptor is a woman aged 40 to 50 with acute or convalescent COVID-19. The DNA reads TGTGCCACCCCCAAGACAGAGGCTTCTGAAGCTTTCTTT. This codes for CATPKTEASEAFF.